This TCR beta chain comes out of a study of T-cell reconstitution after alpha-beta-depleted transplantation in children. The CDR3 consists of 12 residues. The V end was cut by 5 bases, the J end by 3 bases, with 9 bases between. Germline V gene lookup returns CDR1 SGHRS and CDR2 YFSETQ. A note on this clonotype: Its specificity is unknown.

For TCRbeta, the library was prepared with unique molecular identifiers. TCRdb re-called the PCR reads with MiXCR, one entry per CDR3 protein. In the table there are fewer than 150,000 distinct CDR3 sequences, around 9.8% of which are singletons. Study findings and constraints: At one year after transplant, newly produced T cells mostly accounted for T-cell counts and diversity. Surviving recipient cells, namely T cells and thymic progenitors, were the source of high day-60 TCRbeta diversity in some patients. Approximately two months post-transplant, alpha-beta T cells reportedly originated from several hundred expanded graft clones.

The V and J genes are TRBV5-1 and TRBJ2-7; D may be TRBD2 (5 bases). The sequences come from PBMCs, mostly from graft donor cells, collected 180 days after TCRalphabeta/CD19-depleted stem cell transplant. The receptor was derived from a girl under two years old who had a stem cell transplant for combined immunodeficiency, so the T cells may come from the graft donor. The CDR3 loop reads CASRPGNYEQYF. CDR3 coding DNA: TGCGCCAGCAGACCGGGGAACTACGAGCAGTACTTC.